This T cell receptor (beta chain) was observed in a study of T cell repertoires in cytomegalovirus infection. TCRdb ran MiXCR on the reads and lists one entry per CDR3 protein. The sample shows 680,000 or so distinct CDR3 sequences, roughly 33% of them seen only once. The CDR3 length is 16 residues. Germline CDR1 is SGHAT and CDR2 is FQNNGV. The V and J ends lost 5 bases and 0 bases respectively, with 13 bases between them. Comments on this clonotype: Its antigen is still unknown.

The specimen comprised cultured PBMCs, sampled from culture after CMV antigen stimulation. The origin of this receptor is a human donor in good health (CMV status not recorded). Some clones in this sample may be carry-over from other donors' samples. V and J are TRBV11-2 and TRBJ2-2; TRBD2 is a possible D gene (6 bases). The CDR3 is CASSETGGANTGELFF. For the CDR3, the DNA is TGTGCCAGCAGCGAGACTGGCGGGGCGAACACCGGGGAGCTGTTTTTT.